This is a list of T cell receptor beta chains from one sample in a study of blood T cell repertoires in COVID-19. Assay used: immunoSEQ multiplex PCR; TCRdb lists only in-frame clones, some missing. The sample has 99,000 or so clones, roughly four fifths seen once. The sequencing input was peripheral blood. The receptors were gathered from a man in his 60s with acute or convalescent COVID-19. CDR3s include the opening cysteine and the closing phenylalanine or tryptophan. The D gene is left open where the match is weak. The size entry is marked missing in some rows and otherwise reads once, few, many or a size class.

cdr3_aa cdr3_nt cdr3_length d_call clone_size j_call v_call
CAWRPGQGTTNEKLFF TGTGCCTGGAGGCCTGGACAGGGCACGACTAATGAAAAACTGTTTTTT 16 TRBD1 few TRBJ1-4 TRBV30
CASSPGENEKLFF TGTGCCAGCTCACCAGGAGAAAATGAAAAACTGTTTTTT 13 NA NA TRBJ1-4 TRBV18
CASSTSPGGTQYF TGTGCCAGTAGTACGTCGCCGGGGGGGACCCAGTACTTC 13 TRBD2 once TRBJ2-5 TRBV19
CASTPRGASGRGNTDTQYF TGTGCCAGCACCCCCAGAGGGGCTAGCGGGAGGGGGAACACAGATACGCAGTATTTT 19 TRBD2 NA TRBJ2-3 TRBV7-2
CASSLVGGDTQYF TGTGCCAGCAGCTTAGTAGGGGGAGATACGCAGTATTTT 13 NA NA TRBJ2-3 TRBV11-3
CASSPLLGGLGEKLFF TGTGCCAGCAGCCCCCTTCTTGGAGGGTTGGGAGAAAAACTGTTTTTT 16 NA NA TRBJ1-4 TRBV11-2
CASSFLAGGSYNEQFF TGTGCCAGCAGCTTCCTAGCGGGAGGCTCCTACAATGAGCAGTTCTTC 16 TRBD2 NA TRBJ2-1 TRBV5-6
CASSLRGTGGKNEQFF TGTGCCAGCAGCCTCCGGGGGACAGGGGGCAAAAATGAGCAGTTCTTC 16 TRBD1 NA TRBJ2-1 TRBV3-1/TRBV3-2
CASRDGGSPRPDTQYF TGTGCCAGTAGGGACGGGGGGTCCCCGAGGCCAGATACGCAGTATTTT 16 TRBD2 NA TRBJ2-3 TRBV19
CASSLRIAGVGETQYF TGTGCCAGCAGCTTGAGAATAGCGGGAGTCGGTGAGACCCAGTACTTC 16 TRBD2 NA TRBJ2-5 TRBV5-4
CASTLTGYSYNEQFF TGTGCCAGCACCCTTACCGGTTACTCCTACAATGAGCAGTTCTTC 15 NA NA TRBJ2-1 TRBV4-2